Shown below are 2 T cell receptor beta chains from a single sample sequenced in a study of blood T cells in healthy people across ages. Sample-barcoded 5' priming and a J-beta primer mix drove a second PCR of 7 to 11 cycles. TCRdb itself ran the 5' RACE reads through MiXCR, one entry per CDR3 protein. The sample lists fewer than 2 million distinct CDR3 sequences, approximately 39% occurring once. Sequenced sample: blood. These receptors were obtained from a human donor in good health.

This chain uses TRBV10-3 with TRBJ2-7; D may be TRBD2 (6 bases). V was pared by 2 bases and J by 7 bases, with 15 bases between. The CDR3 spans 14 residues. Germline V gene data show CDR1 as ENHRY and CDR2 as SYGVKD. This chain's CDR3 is CAISEGGTYNEQYF. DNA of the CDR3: TGTGCCATCAGTGAGGGCGGGACCTACAATGAGCAGTACTTC.

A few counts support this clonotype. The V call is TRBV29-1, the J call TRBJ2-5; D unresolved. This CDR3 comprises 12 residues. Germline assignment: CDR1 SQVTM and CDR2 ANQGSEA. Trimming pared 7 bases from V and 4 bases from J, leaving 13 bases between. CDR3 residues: CSDVEQSETQYF. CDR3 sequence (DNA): TGCAGCGATGTAGAACAGTCAGAGACCCAGTACTTC.